This is a list of T cell receptor beta chains from one sample in a study of OX40 agonist ivuxolimab in advanced cancers. The repertoire was sequenced with immunoSEQ multiplex PCR; TCRdb's copy has only in-frame clones and lacks some. Here the sample spans about 48,000 clones, roughly 85% being singletons. The source was CD4+ or CD8+ T cells sorted from blood, collected in a trial of the OX40 agonist ivuxolimab. The receptors originated from an adult with an advanced solid tumor such as melanoma, head and neck, liver or kidney cancer. The CDR3 runs from the conserved cysteine through the conserved F or W. The order of the fields is V gene, CDR3 protein.

V gene: TRBV15
CDR3 protein: CATSRQTGEQFF

V gene: TRBV19
CDR3 protein: CASSITGGNTEAFF

V gene: TRBV28
CDR3 protein: CASSLGQPKATKNIQYF

V gene: TRBV5-4
CDR3 protein: CASSSAPRDEQYF

V gene: TRBV18
CDR3 protein: CASSPSGQGGTEAFF

V gene: TRBV5-1
CDR3 protein: CASSLDISTEAFF

V gene: TRBV7-2
CDR3 protein: CASSLVGGETQYF

V gene: TRBV5-5
CDR3 protein: CASSLGRELRDPYEQYF

V gene: TRBV30
CDR3 protein: CAWSSGHFTGELFF

V gene: TRBV10-2
CDR3 protein: CASKTGEGQETQYF

V gene: TRBV13
CDR3 protein: CASSSRWDRGRETQYF

V gene: TRBV2
CDR3 protein: CASRTLLEGSYNEQFF

V gene: TRBV13
CDR3 protein: CASSFRDGLRETQYF

V gene: TRBV7-2
CDR3 protein: CASSLGRQGISYEQYF

V gene: TRBV4-2
CDR3 protein: CASSPGQGNTGELFF

V gene: TRBV14
CDR3 protein: CASSQGRRGGSYEQYF

V gene: TRBV19
CDR3 protein: CASSRLAGDDSTDTQYF

V gene: TRBV7-3
CDR3 protein: CASSLTGGAGAAGELFF

V gene: TRBV4-3
CDR3 protein: CASSQGIPNTEAFF

V gene: TRBV7-8
CDR3 protein: CASSSRDSHTGELFF

V gene: TRBV29-1
CDR3 protein: CSVVEREETQYF

V gene: TRBV9
CDR3 protein: CARTNRDGSYEQYF

V gene: TRBV9
CDR3 protein: CASSLTGEGEKLFF

V gene: TRBV18
CDR3 protein: CASSQTPGSVEQYF

V gene: TRBV11-2
CDR3 protein: CASKSTGYEQYF

V gene: TRBV10-3
CDR3 protein: CAISAGTLSSYEQYF

V gene: TRBV5-6
CDR3 protein: CASSLGLAGSETQYF

V gene: TRBV28
CDR3 protein: CASSLWTGENQPQHF

V gene: TRBV4-2
CDR3 protein: CASSQFLAGVGDTQYF

V gene: TRBV4-2
CDR3 protein: CASSQGGASRYQETQYF

V gene: TRBV2
CDR3 protein: CASRPVNQPQHF

V gene: TRBV6-5
CDR3 protein: CASRSGGQNTEAFF

V gene: TRBV27
CDR3 protein: CASSSLDFITGELFF